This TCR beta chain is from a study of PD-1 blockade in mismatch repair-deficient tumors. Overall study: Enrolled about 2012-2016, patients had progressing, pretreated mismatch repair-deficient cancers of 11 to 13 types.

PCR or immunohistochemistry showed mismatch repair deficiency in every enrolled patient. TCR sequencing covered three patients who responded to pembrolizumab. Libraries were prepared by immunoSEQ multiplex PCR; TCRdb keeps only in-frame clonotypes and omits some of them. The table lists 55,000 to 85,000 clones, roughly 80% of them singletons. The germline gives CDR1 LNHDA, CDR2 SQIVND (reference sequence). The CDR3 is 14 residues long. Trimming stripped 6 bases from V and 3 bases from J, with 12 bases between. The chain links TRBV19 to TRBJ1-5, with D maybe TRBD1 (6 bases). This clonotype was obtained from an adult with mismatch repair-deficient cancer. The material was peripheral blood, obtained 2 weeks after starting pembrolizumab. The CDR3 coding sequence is TGTGCCAGTAGCAGTGACAGGTACAATCAGCCCCAGCATTTT. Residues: CASSSDRYNQPQHF.